These 9 T cell receptor beta chains originate from one sample sequenced in a study of cytomegalovirus exposure and HLA in healthy donors. Researchers ran the PCR with 60 Vbeta and 13 Jbeta primers. The table came from immunoSEQ multiplex PCR; TCRdb's copy has only in-frame clones and leaves some out. The table records about 140,000 clones, around four fifths of them present only once. Sequencing was done on a sample of PBMCs. The receptors shown here come from a male donor in good health and CMV-seropositive.

The V gene is TRBV7-9, the J gene TRBJ2-1; D is undetermined. Trimming removed 1 base at V and 8 bases at J, with 6 bases between. The germline CDR1 and CDR2 sequences are SEHNR and FQNEAQ (reference sequence). This CDR3 comprises 12 residues. CDR3 sequence: CASSLGPYEQFF. For the CDR3, the DNA is TGTGCCAGCAGCTTAGGTCCCTATGAGCAGTTCTTC.

The rearrangement joins TRBV5-6 to TRBJ2-1, with 8 bases lining up with TRBD2. There are 15 residues in the CDR3. Germline CDR1 reads SGHDT; CDR2 reads YYEEEE. V lost 0 bases to trimming and J lost 6 bases; unmatched junction nucleotides: 5. CDR3 coding DNA: TGTGCCAGCAGCTTGGCTGGGACTAGAGGCAATGAGCAGTTCTTC. Translated: CASSLAGTRGNEQFF.

The chain has TRBV10-1 and TRBJ1-6; 7 bases align to TRBD1. V lost 10 bases and J lost 8; bases outside the gene matches: 8. The CDR3 has 13 amino acids. Germline CDR1 is WNHNN and CDR2 is SYGVQD (reference sequence). CDR3 sequence: CATKDRSDSPLHF. The CDR3 bases are TGCGCCACCAAGGACAGGAGTGATTCACCCCTCCACTTT.

This clone was seen just once. Written as DNA, the CDR3 is TGTGCCAGCACCCAGACTAGCGGGAGTAGGGATGAGCAGTTCTTC. Its translation is CASTQTSGSRDEQFF. This chain joins TRBV2 and TRBJ2-1; 12 nucleotides match TRBD2. This CDR3 has 15 residues. Trimming cost V 7 bases and J 8 bases; bases outside gene matches: 9. The germline V gene has CDR1 SNHLY and CDR2 FYNNEI. Based on the CDR3 plus reference TRBV2 and TRBJ2-1, the full variable domain is EPEVTQTPSHQVTQMGQEVILRCVPISNHLYFYWYRQILGQKVEFLVSFYNNEISEKSEIFDDQFSVERPDGSNFTLKIRSTKLEDSAMYFCASTQTSGSRDEQFFGPGTRLTVL.

This chain uses TRBV5-6 with TRBJ2-5, with a weak D call TRBD2 (6 bases). Germline V gene sequence: CDR1 SGHDT, CDR2 YYEEEE. The CDR3 covers 17 residues. V shed 1 base and J shed 3 bases, with 19 bases lying between them. The CDR3 reads CASSLWRIGSQEETQYF. The DNA for the CDR3 is TGTGCCAGCAGCTTGTGGAGAATCGGGAGCCAAGAAGAGACCCAGTACTTC. Using reference TRBV5-6 and TRBJ2-5 for the parts outside the CDR3, the full variable domain is DAGVTQSPTHLIKTRGQQVTLRCSPKSGHDTVSWYQQALGQGPQFIFQYYEEEERQRGNFPDRFSGHQFPNYSSELNVNALLLGDSALYLCASSLWRIGSQEETQYFGPGTRLLVL.

The V and J genes are TRBV7-9 and TRBJ1-2; D is uncertain. V was cut by 5 bases and J by 4 bases, with 8 bases left in between. Looked up from germline, CDR1 is SEHNR and CDR2 is FQNEAQ (reference sequence). The CDR3 covers 12 residues. For the CDR3, the DNA is TGTGCCAGCAGCCTAGACGGCTATGGCTACACCTTC. This codes for CASSLDGYGYTF.

This clone was seen only a few times. The chain combines TRBV14 with TRBJ2-6; 7 positions match TRBD1. J was trimmed by 10 bases and V by 3 bases; bases with no gene match: 6. Germline V gives CDR1 SGHDN, CDR2 FVKESK. CDR3 length: 14 residues. This CDR3 is CASSQTDRPNVLTF. In DNA form, the CDR3 reads TGTGCCAGCAGCCAGACGGACAGGCCGAACGTCCTGACTTTC.

CDR3 coding DNA: TGCGCCAGCAGTGATATAATTGGGCTAGCGGGAGAGGCAGATACGCAGTATTTT. It encodes CASSDIIGLAGEADTQYF. The genes are TRBV10-1 and TRBJ2-3; TRBD2 matches 10 bases. V lost 3 bases and J lost 4; bases outside the gene matches: 13. This CDR3 comprises 18 residues. The germline gives CDR1 WNHNN, CDR2 SYGVQD (reference sequence).

V usage is TRBV7-8 and J usage is TRBJ2-3, with 14 bases aligning to TRBD2. The germline CDR1 and CDR2 sequences are SGHVS and FQNEAQ. V was clipped by 5 bases and J by 1 base; unmatched bases: 11. CDR3 length equals 19 residues. In DNA, the CDR3 is TGTGCCAGCAGCCCGCTCGGGACTAGCGGGAGTTTTGGCACAGATACGCAGTATTTT. It is translated as CASSPLGTSGSFGTDTQYF. Based on the CDR3 plus reference TRBV7-8 and TRBJ2-3, the full variable domain is GAGVSQSPRYKVAKRGQDVALRCDPISGHVSLFWYQQALGQGPEFLTYFQNEAQLDKSGLPSDRFFAERPEGSVSTLKIQRTQQEDSAVYLCASSPLGTSGSFGTDTQYFGPGTRLTVL.